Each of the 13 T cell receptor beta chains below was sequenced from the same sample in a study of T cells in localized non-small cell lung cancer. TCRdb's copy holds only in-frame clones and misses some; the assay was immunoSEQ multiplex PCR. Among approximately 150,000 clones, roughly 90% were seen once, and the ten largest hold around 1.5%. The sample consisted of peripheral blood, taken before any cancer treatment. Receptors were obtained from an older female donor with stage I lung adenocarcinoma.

For the CDR3, the DNA is TGTGCCAGCAGTTCCGGGACTAGCGGTTTTCCTTCCTACAATGAGCAGTTCTTC. Encoded protein: CASSSGTSGFPSYNEQFF. The V call is TRBV13, the J call TRBJ2-1; the match to TRBD2 covers 11 bases. The germline V gene encodes CDR1 PRHDT and CDR2 FYEKMQ (reference sequence). Losses at the gene ends were 6 bases for V and 1 base for J; bases not matched to a gene: 11. The CDR3 loop spans 18 amino acids.

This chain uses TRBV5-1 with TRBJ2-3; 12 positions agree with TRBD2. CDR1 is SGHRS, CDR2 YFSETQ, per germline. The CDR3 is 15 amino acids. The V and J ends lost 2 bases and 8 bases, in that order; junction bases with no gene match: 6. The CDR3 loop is CASSLETSGRGTQYF. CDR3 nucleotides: TGCGCCAGCAGCTTAGAGACTAGCGGGAGAGGTACGCAGTATTTT.

DNA of the CDR3: TGTGCCAGCAGCGCATACCTCACAGACGCGAAGCTGTTTTTT. It codes for CASSAYLTDAKLFF. V is TRBV5-4 and J is TRBJ1-4; no clear D gene. The V gene's germline CDR1 is SGHNT and CDR2 YYREEE (reference sequence). The germline V and J ends were trimmed by 4 bases and 14 bases, with 21 bases remaining between them. The CDR3 runs 14 residues.

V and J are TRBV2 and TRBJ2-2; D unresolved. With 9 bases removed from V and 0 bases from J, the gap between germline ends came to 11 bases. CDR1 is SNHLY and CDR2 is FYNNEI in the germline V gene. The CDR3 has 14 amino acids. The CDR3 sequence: CARERRTNTGELFF. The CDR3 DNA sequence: TGTGCCAGGGAGAGGCGGACGAACACCGGGGAGCTGTTTTTT. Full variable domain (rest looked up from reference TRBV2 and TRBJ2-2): EPEVTQTPSHQVTQMGQEVILRCVPISNHLYFYWYRQILGQKVEFLVSFYNNEISEKSEIFDDQFSVERPDGSNFTLKIRSTKLEDSAMYFCARERRTNTGELFFGEGSRLTVL.

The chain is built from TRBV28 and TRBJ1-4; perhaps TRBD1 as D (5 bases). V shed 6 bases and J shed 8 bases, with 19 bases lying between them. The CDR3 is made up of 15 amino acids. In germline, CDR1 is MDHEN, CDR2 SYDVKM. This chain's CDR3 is CASRPAGHGGEKLFF. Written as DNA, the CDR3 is TGTGCCAGCAGGCCCGCAGGGCACGGAGGAGAAAAACTGTTTTTT.

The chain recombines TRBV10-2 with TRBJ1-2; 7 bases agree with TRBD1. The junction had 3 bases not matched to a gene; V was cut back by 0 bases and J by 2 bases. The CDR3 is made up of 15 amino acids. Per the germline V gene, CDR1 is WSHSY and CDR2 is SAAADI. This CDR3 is CASSESPGQNYGYTF. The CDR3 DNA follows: TGCGCCAGCAGTGAGTCTCCGGGACAGAACTATGGCTACACCTTC.

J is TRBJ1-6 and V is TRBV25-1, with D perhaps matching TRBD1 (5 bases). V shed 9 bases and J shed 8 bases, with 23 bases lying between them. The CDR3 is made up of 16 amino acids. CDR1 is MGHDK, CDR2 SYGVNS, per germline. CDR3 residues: CASSWGHKAGDSPLHF. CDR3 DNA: TGTGCCAGTTCGTGGGGTCACAAAGCGGGGGATTCACCCCTCCACTTT.

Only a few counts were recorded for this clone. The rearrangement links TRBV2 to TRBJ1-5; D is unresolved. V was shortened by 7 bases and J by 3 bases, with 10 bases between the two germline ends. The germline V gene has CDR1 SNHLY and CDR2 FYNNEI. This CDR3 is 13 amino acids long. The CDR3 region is CASNQENNQPQHF. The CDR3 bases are TGTGCCAGCAACCAAGAGAACAATCAGCCCCAGCATTTT.

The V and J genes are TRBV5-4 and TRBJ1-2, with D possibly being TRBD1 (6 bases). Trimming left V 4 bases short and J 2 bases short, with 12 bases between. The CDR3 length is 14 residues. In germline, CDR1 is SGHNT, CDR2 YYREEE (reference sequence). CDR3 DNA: TGTGCCAGCAGCCCGGGACAAAACAACTATGGCTACACCTTC. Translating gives CASSPGQNNYGYTF.

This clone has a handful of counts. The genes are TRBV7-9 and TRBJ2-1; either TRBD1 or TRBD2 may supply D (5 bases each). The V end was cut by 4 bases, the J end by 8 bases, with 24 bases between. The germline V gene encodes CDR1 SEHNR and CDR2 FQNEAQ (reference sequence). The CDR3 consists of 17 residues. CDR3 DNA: TGTGCCAGCAGCTGGGCGCCGGGACGCCTTATTTCTTATGAGCAGTTCTTC. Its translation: CASSWAPGRLISYEQFF.

The CDR3 sequence is CASSVLGIQETQYF. The CDR3 bases are TGTGCCAGCAGCGTACTAGGAATCCAAGAGACCCAGTACTTC. This sequence joins TRBV9 and TRBJ2-5; D ambiguous. The CDR3 covers 14 residues. Trimming pared 1 base from V and 1 base from J, leaving 8 bases between. CDR1 and CDR2 from the germline V gene are SGDLS and YYNGEE.

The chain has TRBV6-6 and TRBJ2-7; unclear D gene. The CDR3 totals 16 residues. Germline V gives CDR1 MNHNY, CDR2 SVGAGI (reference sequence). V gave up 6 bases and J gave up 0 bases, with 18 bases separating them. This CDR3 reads CASSPVSGLSSYEQYF. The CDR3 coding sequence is TGTGCCAGCAGCCCCGTGTCGGGTCTGAGCTCCTACGAGCAGTACTTC.

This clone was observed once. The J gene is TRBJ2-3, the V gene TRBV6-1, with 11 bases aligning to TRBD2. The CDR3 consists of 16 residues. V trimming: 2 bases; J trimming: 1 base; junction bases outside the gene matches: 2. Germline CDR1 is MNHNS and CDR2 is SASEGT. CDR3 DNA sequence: TGTGCCAGCAGTGAAAGACTAGCGGGACGCACAGATACGCAGTATTTT. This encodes CASSERLAGRTDTQYF.